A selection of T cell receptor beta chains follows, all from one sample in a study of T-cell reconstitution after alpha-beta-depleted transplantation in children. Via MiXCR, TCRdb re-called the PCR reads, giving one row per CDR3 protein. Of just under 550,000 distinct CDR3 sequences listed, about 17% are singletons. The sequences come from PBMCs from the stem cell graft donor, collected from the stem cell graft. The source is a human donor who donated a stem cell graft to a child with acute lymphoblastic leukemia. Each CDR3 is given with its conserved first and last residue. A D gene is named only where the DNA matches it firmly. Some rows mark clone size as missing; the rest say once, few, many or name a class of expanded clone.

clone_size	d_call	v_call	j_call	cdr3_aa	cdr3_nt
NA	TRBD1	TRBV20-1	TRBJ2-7	CSARDRPYEQYF	TGCAGTGCGAGGGACAGGCCCTACGAGCAGTACTTC
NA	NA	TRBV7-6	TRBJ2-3	CASSLETQGLNTQYF	TGTGCCAGCAGCTTAGAGACACAGGGTTTGAATACGCAGTATTTT
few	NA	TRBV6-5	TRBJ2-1	CASSYSWVRDEQFF	TGTGCCAGCAGTTACTCCTGGGTCCGCGATGAGCAGTTCTTC
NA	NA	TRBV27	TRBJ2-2	CASRPGITGELFF	TGTGCCAGCAGACCGGGAATTACCGGGGAGCTGTTTTTT
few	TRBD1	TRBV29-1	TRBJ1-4	CSAVGQGRATNEKLFF	TGCAGCGCCGTCGGACAGGGGCGGGCAACTAATGAAAAACTGTTTTTT
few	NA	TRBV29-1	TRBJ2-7	CSVESPGVSSYEQYF	TGCAGCGTTGAATCCCCCGGGGTTAGCTCCTACGAGCAGTACTTC
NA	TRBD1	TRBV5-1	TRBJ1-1	CASSSRQGGTEAFF	TGCGCCAGCAGCTCCCGACAGGGCGGCACTGAAGCTTTCTTT
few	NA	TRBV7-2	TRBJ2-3	CASSPAGLTSTDTQYF	TGTGCCAGCAGCCCCGCAGGACTGACTAGCACAGATACGCAGTATTTT
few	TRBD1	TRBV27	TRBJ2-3	CASSFSGQGGADTQYF	TGTGCCAGCAGTTTTTCGGGACAGGGTGGCGCAGATACGCAGTATTTT
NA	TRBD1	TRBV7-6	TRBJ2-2	CASSSRTGFSTGELFF	TGTGCCAGCAGCTCCCGGACAGGATTTTCCACCGGGGAGCTGTTTTTT
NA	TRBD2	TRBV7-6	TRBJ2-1	CASSFSTSGRDEQFF	TGTGCCAGCAGCTTCAGTACTAGCGGGAGGGATGAGCAGTTCTTC
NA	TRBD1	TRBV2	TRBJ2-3	CASNRQGSGTDTQYF	TGTGCCAGCAATCGACAGGGTTCGGGCACAGATACGCAGTATTTT
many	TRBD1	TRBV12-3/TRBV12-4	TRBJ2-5	CASRRQNRGEETQYF	TGTGCCAGCAGGCGTCAGAACAGGGGAGAAGAGACCCAGTACTTC
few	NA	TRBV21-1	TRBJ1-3	CASSKKRGKATMYLSGNTIYF	TGTGCCAGCAGCAAAAAAAGAGGAAAGGCGACAATGTACCTGTCTGGAAACACCATATATTTT
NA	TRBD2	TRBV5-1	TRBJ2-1	CASGRMTSGTYNEQFF	TGCGCCAGCGGCCGCATGACTAGCGGAACTTACAATGAGCAGTTCTTC
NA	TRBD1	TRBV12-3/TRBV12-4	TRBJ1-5	CASSSDRGKPLYQPQHF	TGTGCCAGCAGTTCGGACAGGGGAAAACCTTTGTATCAGCCCCAGCATTTT
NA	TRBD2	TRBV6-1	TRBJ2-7	CASSRGTSGAFYEQYF	TGTGCCAGCAGCCGAGGGACTAGCGGGGCCTTCTACGAGCAGTACTTC
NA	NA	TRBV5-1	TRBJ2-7	CASSLGQLGYEQYF	TGCGCCAGCAGCTTGGGACAATTGGGGTACGAGCAGTACTTC
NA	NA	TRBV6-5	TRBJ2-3	CASSYSTGTTDTQYF	TGTGCCAGCAGTTACTCGACGGGGACCACAGATACGCAGTATTTT
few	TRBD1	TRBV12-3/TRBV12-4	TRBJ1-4	CASSLGGGGEKLFF	TGTGCCAGCAGTTTAGGAGGGGGCGGTGAAAAACTGTTTTTT
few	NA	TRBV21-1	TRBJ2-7	CASSKCEGKIKHEQYF	TGTGCCAGCAGCAAATGCGAGGGGAAGATCAAGCACGAGCAGTACTTC
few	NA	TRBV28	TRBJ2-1	CASSLGTPRTQFF	TGTGCCAGCAGTCTGGGGACTCCAAGGACTCAGTTCTTC